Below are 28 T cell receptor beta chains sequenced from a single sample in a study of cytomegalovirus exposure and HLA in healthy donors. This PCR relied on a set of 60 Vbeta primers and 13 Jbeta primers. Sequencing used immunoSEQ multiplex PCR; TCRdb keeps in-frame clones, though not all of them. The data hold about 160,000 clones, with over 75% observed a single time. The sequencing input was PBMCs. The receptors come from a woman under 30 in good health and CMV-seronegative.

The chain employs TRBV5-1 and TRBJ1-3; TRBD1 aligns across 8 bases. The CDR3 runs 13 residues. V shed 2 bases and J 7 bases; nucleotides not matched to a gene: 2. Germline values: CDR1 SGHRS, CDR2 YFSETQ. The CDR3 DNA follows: TGCGCCAGCAGCTTCCAGGGGGCTAACACCATATATTTT. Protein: CASSFQGANTIYF.

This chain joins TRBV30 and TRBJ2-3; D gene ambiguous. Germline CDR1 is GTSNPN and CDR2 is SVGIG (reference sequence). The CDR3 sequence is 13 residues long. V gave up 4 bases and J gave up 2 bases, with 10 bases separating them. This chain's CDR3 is CAWIGDATDTQYF. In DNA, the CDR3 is TGTGCCTGGATTGGAGACGCCACAGATACGCAGTATTTT.

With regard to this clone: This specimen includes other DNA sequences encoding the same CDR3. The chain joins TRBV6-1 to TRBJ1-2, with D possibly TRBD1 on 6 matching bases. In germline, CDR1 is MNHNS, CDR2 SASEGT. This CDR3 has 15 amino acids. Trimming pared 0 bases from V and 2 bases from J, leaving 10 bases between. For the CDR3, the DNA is TGTGCCAGCAGTGAAGCGAGAGACAGGAACTATGGCTACACCTTC. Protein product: CASSEARDRNYGYTF.

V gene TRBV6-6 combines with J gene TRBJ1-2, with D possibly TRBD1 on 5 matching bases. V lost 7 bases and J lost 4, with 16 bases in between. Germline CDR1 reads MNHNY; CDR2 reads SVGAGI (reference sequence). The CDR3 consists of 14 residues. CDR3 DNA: TGTGCCAGCAAAGGGGCAACTTTCCCCTATGGCTACACCTTC. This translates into CASKGATFPYGYTF.

CDR3 amino acids: CSVQGGSSYEQYF. The CDR3 bases are TGCAGCGTTCAAGGGGGCAGCTCCTACGAGCAGTACTTC. The rearrangement links TRBV29-1 to TRBJ2-7; TRBD1 agrees at 7 bases. Trimming at V came to 5 bases and at J to 0 bases, leaving 4 bases not matched to a gene. Germline V gene lookup returns CDR1 SQVTM and CDR2 ANQGSEA. The CDR3 is 13 residues long.

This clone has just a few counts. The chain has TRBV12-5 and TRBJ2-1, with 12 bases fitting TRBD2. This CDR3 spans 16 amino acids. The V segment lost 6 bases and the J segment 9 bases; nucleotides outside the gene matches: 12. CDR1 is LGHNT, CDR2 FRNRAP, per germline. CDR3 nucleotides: TGTGCTAGTGGCCCGAACCTAGCGGGAGGGCTGGGTGAGCAGTTCTTC. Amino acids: CASGPNLAGGLGEQFF.

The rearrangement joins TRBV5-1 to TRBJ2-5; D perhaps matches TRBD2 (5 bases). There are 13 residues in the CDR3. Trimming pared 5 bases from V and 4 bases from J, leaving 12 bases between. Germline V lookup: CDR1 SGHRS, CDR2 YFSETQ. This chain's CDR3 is CASSLTGTETQYF. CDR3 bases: TGCGCCAGCAGTTTGACGGGAACAGAGACCCAGTACTTC.

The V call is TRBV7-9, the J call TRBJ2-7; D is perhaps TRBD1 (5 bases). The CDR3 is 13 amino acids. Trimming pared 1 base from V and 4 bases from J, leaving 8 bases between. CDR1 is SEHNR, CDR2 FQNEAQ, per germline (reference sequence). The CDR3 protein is CASSLETDYEQYF. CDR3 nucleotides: TGTGCCAGCAGCTTAGAGACAGATTACGAGCAGTACTTC. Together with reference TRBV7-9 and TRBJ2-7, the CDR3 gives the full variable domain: DTGVSQNPRHKITKRGQNVTFRCDPISEHNRLYWYRQTLGQGPEFLTYFQNEAQLEKSRLLSDRFSAERPKGSFSTLEIQRTEQGDSAMYLCASSLETDYEQYFGPGTRLTVT.

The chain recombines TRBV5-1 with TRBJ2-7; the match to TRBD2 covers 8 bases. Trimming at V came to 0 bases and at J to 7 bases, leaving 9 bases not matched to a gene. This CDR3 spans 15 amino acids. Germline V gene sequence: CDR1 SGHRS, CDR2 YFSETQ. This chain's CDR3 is CASSLVPAGAREQYF. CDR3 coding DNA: TGCGCCAGCAGCTTGGTTCCAGCGGGAGCAAGGGAGCAGTACTTC.

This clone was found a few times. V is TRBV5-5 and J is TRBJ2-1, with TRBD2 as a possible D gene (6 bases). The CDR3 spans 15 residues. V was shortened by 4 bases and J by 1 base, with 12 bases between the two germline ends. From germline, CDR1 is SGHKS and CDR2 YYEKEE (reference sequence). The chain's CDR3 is CASSQGLPSYNEQFF. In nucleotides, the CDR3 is TGTGCCAGCAGCCAAGGACTACCGTCCTACAATGAGCAGTTCTTC.

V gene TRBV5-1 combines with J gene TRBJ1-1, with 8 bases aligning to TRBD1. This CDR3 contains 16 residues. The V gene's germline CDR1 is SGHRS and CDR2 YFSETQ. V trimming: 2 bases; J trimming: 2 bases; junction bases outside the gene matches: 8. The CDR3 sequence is CASSFVYRGENTEAFF. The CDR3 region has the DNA TGCGCCAGCAGCTTCGTATACAGGGGGGAAAACACTGAAGCTTTCTTT.

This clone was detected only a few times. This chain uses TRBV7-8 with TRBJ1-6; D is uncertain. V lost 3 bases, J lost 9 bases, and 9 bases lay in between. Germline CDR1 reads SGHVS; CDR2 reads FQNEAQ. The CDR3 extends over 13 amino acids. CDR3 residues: CASSFTEFSPLHF. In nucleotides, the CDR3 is TGTGCCAGCAGCTTCACCGAGTTTTCACCCCTCCACTTT.

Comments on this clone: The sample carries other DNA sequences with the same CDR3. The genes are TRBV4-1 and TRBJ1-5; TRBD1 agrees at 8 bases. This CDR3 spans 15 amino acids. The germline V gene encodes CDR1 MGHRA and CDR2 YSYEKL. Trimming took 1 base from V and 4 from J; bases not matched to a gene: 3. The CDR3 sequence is CASSQVQGANQPQHF. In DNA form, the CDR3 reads TGCGCCAGCAGCCAAGTCCAGGGGGCGAATCAGCCCCAGCATTTT.

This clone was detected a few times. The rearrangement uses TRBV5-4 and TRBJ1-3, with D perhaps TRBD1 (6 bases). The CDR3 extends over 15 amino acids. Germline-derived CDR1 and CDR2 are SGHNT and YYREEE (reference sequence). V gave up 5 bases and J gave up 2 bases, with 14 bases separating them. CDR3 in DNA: TGTGCCAGCAGTTTTGCAGGGGATGCTGGAAACACCATATATTTT. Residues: CASSFAGDAGNTIYF.

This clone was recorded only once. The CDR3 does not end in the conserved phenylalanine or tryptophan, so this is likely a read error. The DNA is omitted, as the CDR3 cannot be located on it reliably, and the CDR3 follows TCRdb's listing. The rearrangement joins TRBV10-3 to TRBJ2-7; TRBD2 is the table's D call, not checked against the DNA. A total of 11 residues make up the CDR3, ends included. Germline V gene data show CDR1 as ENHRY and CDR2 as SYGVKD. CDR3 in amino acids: CAISEGGESWP.

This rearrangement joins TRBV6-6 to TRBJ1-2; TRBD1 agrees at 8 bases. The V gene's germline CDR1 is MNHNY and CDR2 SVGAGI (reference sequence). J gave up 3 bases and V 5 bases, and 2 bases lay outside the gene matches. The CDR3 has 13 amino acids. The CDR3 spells CASSPDRDYGYTF. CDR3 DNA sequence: TGTGCCAGCAGTCCGGACAGGGACTATGGCTACACCTTC.

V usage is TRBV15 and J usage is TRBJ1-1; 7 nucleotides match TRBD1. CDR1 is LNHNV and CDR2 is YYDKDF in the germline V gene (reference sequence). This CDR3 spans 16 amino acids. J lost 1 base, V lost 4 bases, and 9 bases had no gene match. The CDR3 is CATSKGTASSNTEAFF. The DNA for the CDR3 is TGTGCCACCAGCAAGGGGACAGCTTCGTCGAACACTGAAGCTTTCTTT.

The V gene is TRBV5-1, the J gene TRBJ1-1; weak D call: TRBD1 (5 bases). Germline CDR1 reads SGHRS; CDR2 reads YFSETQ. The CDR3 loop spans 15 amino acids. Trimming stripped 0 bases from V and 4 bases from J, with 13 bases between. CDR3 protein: CASSLVAGLSTEAFF. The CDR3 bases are TGCGCCAGCAGCTTGGTTGCGGGGCTCAGCACTGAAGCTTTCTTT.

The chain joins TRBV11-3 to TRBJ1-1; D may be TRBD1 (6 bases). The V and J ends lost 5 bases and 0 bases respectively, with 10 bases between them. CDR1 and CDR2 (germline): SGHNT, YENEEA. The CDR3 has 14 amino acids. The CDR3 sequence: CASSPGAMNTEAFF. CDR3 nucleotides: TGTGCCAGCAGCCCAGGGGCAATGAACACTGAAGCTTTCTTT.

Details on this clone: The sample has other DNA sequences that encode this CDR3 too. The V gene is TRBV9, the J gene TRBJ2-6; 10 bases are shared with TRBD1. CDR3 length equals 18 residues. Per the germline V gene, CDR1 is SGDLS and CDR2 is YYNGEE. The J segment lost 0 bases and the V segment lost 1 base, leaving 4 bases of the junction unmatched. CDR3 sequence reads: CASSVRGTGDSGANVLTF. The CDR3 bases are TGTGCCAGCAGCGTAAGGGGGACAGGGGACTCTGGGGCCAACGTCCTGACTTTC. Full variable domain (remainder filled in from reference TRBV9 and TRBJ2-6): DSGVTQTPKHLITATGQRVTLRCSPRSGDLSVYWYQQSLDQGLQFLIQYYNGEERAKGNILERFSAQQFPDLHSELNLSSLELGDSALYFCASSVRGTGDSGANVLTFGAGSRLTVL.

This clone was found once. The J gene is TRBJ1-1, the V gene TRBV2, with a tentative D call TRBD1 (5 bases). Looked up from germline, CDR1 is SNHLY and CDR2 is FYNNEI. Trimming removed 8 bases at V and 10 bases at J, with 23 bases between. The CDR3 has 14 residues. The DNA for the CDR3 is TGTGCCAGCGCATATTGGACCCAAAGCGGGGGAGCTTTCTTT. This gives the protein CASAYWTQSGGAFF.

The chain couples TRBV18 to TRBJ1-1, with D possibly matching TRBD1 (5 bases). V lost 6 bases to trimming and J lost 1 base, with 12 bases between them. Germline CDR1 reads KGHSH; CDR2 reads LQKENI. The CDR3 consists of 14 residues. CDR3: CASSAMGGNTEAFF. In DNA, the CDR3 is TGTGCCAGCTCCGCGATGGGGGGGAACACTGAAGCTTTCTTT.

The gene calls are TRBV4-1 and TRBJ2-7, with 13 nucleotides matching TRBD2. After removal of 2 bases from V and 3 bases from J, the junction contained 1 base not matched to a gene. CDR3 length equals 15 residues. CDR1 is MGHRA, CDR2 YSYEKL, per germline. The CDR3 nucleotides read TGCGCCAGCAGCCAATGGACTAGCGGGAGCTACGAGCAGTACTTC. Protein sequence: CASSQWTSGSYEQYF.

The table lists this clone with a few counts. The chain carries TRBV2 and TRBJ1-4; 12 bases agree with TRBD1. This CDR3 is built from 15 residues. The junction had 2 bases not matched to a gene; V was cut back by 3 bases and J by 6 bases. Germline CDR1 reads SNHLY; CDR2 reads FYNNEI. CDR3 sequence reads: CASSEGQGAYEKLFF. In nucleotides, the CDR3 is TGTGCCAGCAGTGAGGGACAGGGGGCTTATGAAAAACTGTTTTTT.

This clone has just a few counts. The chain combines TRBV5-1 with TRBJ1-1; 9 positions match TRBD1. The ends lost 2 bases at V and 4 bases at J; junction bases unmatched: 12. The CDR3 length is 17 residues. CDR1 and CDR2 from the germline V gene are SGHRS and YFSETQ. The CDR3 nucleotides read TGCGCCAGCAGCTTAATATACAGGGGGCGCAGGGGCACTGAAGCTTTCTTT. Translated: CASSLIYRGRRGTEAFF.

The CDR3 here is CATSGSYEQYF. DNA for the CDR3: TGTGCCACAAGCGGGTCCTACGAGCAGTACTTC. The chain is built from TRBV2 and TRBJ2-7; perhaps TRBD2 as D (6 bases). Per germline, CDR1 SNHLY and CDR2 FYNNEI. CDR3 length equals 11 residues. With 10 bases removed from V and 1 base from J, the gap between germline ends came to 8 bases.

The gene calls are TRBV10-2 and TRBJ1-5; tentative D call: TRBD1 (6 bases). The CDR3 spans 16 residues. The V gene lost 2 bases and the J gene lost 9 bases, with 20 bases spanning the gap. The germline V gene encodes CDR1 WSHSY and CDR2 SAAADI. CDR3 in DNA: TGCGCCAGCAGTGAGCCATCTGGAGCAGGGGTTGGGCCCCAGCATTTT. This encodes CASSEPSGAGVGPQHF.

The CDR3 DNA is TGTGCCAGCAGTTTAACTAGCGGATCCACAGATACGCAGTATTTT. As protein: CASSLTSGSTDTQYF. The chain links TRBV27 to TRBJ2-3, with 8 bases that match TRBD2. The CDR3 length is 15 residues. Trimming took 2 bases from V and 2 from J; bases not matched to a gene: 3. Germline V gene sequence: CDR1 MNHEY, CDR2 SMNVEV (reference sequence).